A single sample is the source of the 4 T cell receptor beta chains below, sequenced in a study of blood T cell repertoires in COVID-19. Here immunoSEQ multiplex PCR was the method, and the copy in TCRdb shows in-frame clones only, minus some. The sample lists about 270,000 clones, 91% occurring once. Specimen: PBMCs or T cells enriched from blood (not recorded which). The receptors were sampled from a man aged 35-49 years who had been exposed to COVID-19.

This clone has a single count. The chain links TRBV20-1 to TRBJ1-5, with D possibly matching TRBD1 (5 bases). The CDR3 totals 15 residues. With 3 bases removed from V and 3 bases from J, the gap between germline ends came to 15 bases. Germline V gene lookup returns CDR1 DFQATT and CDR2 SNEGSKA (reference sequence). DNA of the CDR3: TGCAGTGCTAGTTTGGGACGGGGGATCAATCAGCCCCAGCATTTT. It specifies CSASLGRGINQPQHF.

The chain employs TRBV6-2 or TRBV6-3 and TRBJ2-3; D is uncertain. CDR1 MNHEY and CDR2 SVGEGT come from the germline V gene. This CDR3 is 13 amino acids long. V lost 6 bases and J 3 bases, leaving 10 bases between the germline ends. The chain's CDR3 is CASSPFSTDTQYF. CDR3 DNA sequence: TGTGCCAGCAGCCCGTTTTCTACAGATACGCAGTATTTT.

This sequence joins TRBV24-1 and TRBJ2-5, with 8 bases aligning to TRBD2. The J segment lost 2 bases and the V segment lost 3 bases, leaving 4 bases of the junction unmatched. This CDR3 spans 15 amino acids. The germline V gene encodes CDR1 KGHDR and CDR2 SFDVKD. CDR3 protein: CATSDTTSGQETQYF. For the CDR3, the DNA is TGTGCCACCAGTGATACTACTAGCGGACAAGAGACCCAGTACTTC.

The V and J genes are TRBV9 and TRBJ2-1; 8 bases fit TRBD2. Germline V lookup: CDR1 SGDLS, CDR2 YYNGEE. V trimming: 0 bases; J trimming: 2 bases; junction bases outside the gene matches: 4. This CDR3 spans 16 amino acids. CDR3 residues: CASSVDDSGTYNEQFF. The CDR3 DNA follows: TGTGCCAGCAGCGTAGATGATAGCGGGACCTACAATGAGCAGTTCTTC.